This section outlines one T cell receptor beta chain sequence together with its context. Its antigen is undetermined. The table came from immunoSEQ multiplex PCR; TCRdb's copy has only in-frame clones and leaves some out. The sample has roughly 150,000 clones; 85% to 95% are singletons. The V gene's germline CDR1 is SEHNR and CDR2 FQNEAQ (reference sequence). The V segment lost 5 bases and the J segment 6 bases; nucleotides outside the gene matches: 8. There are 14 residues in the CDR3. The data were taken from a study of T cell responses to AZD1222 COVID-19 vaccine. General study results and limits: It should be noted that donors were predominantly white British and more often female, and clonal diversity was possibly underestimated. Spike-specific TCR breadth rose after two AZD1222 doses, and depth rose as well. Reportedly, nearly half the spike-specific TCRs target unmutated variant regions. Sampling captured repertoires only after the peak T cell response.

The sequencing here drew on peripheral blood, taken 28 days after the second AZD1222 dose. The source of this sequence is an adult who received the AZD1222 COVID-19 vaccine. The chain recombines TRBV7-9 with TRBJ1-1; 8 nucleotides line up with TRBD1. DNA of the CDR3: TGTGCCAGCAGCGATTGGACAGGGTGGGCTGAAGCTTTCTTT. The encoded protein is CASSDWTGWAEAFF.